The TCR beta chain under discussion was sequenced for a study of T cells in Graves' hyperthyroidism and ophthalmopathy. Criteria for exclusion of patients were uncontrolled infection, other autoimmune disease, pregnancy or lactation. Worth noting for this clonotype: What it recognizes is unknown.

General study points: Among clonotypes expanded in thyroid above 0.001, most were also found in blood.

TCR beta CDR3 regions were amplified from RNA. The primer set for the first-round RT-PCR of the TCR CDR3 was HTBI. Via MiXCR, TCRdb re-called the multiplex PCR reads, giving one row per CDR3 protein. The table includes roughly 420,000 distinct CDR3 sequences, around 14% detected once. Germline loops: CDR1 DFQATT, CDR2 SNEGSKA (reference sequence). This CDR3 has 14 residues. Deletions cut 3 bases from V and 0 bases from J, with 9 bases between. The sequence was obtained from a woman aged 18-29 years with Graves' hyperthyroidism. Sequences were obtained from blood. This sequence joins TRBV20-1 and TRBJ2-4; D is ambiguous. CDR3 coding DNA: TGCAGTGCTAGTCGCGGTCTAGCCAAAAACATTCAGTACTTC. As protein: CSASRGLAKNIQYF.